This T cell receptor beta chain was identified in a study of blood T cell repertoires in COVID-19. Study as a whole: COVID-19 samples from acute and convalescent phases originated in the United States, Italy and Spain. PBMCs, B-cell-depleted T cells, or T cells were the source of the cDNA or gDNA that made up the material.

The CDR3 is 13 amino acids. V was trimmed by 5 bases and J by 2 bases, leaving 7 bases between them. Germline loops: CDR1 LGHNA, CDR2 YNFKEQ. As processed by the authors: Estimation of nucleated cell counts was performed using reference gene primer amplification. Produced via immunoSEQ multiplex PCR; TCRdb's table is partial and in-frame only. For V, J and clone size, that table is used; D and trimming come from the DNA. This sample has over 130,000 clones; roughly 81% occur once, and the top ten carry about 9.4%. A few counts support this clone. Sequences were obtained from peripheral blood. The TCR sequence derives from a woman aged 45-65 years with active or convalescent COVID-19. The chain is built from TRBV4-2 and TRBJ1-5, with a weak D call TRBD1 (6 bases). In nucleotides, the CDR3 is TGTGCCAGCAGCACAGGGCGCAATCAGCCCCAGCATTTT. Translating gives CASSTGRNQPQHF.